Listed below are T cell receptor beta chains from one sample, sequenced in a study of blood T cell repertoires in COVID-19. The assay was immunoSEQ multiplex PCR, and TCRdb's table has in-frame clones only and misses some. The repertoire holds approximately 130,000 clones, with 70% to 90% as singletons. The sample comprised peripheral blood. These receptors were collected from a man aged 55-75 years with acute or convalescent COVID-19. CDR3s include the opening cysteine and the closing phenylalanine or tryptophan. The D gene is left open where the match is weak. Size values are once, few and many counts, or a class for expanded clones, and some rows have none.

V gene	D gene	J gene	clone size	CDR3 protein	CDR3 DNA
TRBV19	TRBD1	TRBJ1-5	NA	CASRPGTGGRQPQHF	TGTGCCAGTAGGCCCGGGACAGGGGGCCGACAGCCCCAGCATTTT
TRBV11-3	TRBD2	TRBJ2-4	NA	CASSSQLAGRGLAKNIQYF	TGTGCCAGCAGCTCTCAACTAGCGGGGAGGGGTTTAGCCAAAAACATTCAGTACTTC
TRBV10-2	NA	TRBJ2-7	once	CASSLGRTYEQYF	TGCGCCAGCAGTTTGGGCAGAACTTACGAGCAGTACTTC
TRBV15	TRBD2	TRBJ2-1	NA	CATSRGRGDYNEQFF	TGTGCCACCAGCAGAGGGCGGGGGGACTACAATGAGCAGTTCTTC
TRBV5-4	TRBD2	TRBJ2-1	NA	CASSFGGREANEQFF	TGTGCCAGCAGCTTCGGCGGGAGGGAGGCCAATGAGCAGTTCTTC
TRBV19	NA	TRBJ1-3	few	CASSKARSGNTIYF	TGTGCCAGTAGTAAGGCCCGGTCGGGTAACACCATATATTTT
TRBV5-4	NA	TRBJ1-1	few	CASSSPGTSGSTEAFF	TGTGCCAGCAGCTCCCCCGGGACCTCCGGGAGCACTGAAGCTTTCTTT
TRBV27	TRBD1	TRBJ1-5	NA	CASSLSRRGTGGPQPQHF	TGTGCCAGCAGTTTATCTCGTCGTGGGACAGGGGGGCCTCAGCCCCAGCATTTT
TRBV19	NA	TRBJ2-6	NA	CASSMGASGANVLTF	TGTGCCAGTAGTATGGGAGCCTCTGGGGCCAACGTCCTGACTTTC
TRBV6-5	NA	TRBJ2-5	NA	CASSSRGRVETQYF	TGTGCCAGCAGTTCCAGGGGTCGAGTAGAGACCCAGTACTTC
TRBV28	TRBD1	TRBJ1-2	few	CASTTPGQGADGPGYTF	TGTGCCAGCACCACCCCGGGACAGGGGGCGGATGGGCCTGGCTACACCTTC
TRBV6-2/TRBV6-3	NA	TRBJ1-1	NA	CASSWGDASEAFF	TGTGCCAGCAGTTGGGGGGACGCCAGTGAAGCTTTCTTT
TRBV2	NA	TRBJ1-6	NA	CASSESGFLYNSPLHF	TGTGCCAGCAGTGAGAGCGGTTTCCTCTATAATTCACCCCTCCACTTT
TRBV24-1	NA	TRBJ2-3	NA	CATSEAVFTDTQYF	TGTGCCACCAGTGAGGCAGTGTTTACAGATACGCAGTATTTT
TRBV19	TRBD2	TRBJ2-3	NA	CASSNRGSGMADTQYF	TGTGCCAGTAGTAACCGGGGTAGCGGGATGGCAGATACGCAGTATTTT
TRBV7-2	TRBD1	TRBJ2-7	NA	CASSLGPGQGSYEQYF	TGTGCCAGCAGCTTAGGACCGGGACAGGGGTCTTACGAGCAGTACTTC
TRBV4-3	TRBD1	TRBJ2-2	NA	CASSQAGTADRELFF	TGCGCCAGCAGCCAAGCTGGGACAGCTGACCGGGAGCTGTTTTTT
TRBV2	NA	TRBJ1-4	NA	CASRADLGPEKLFF	TGTGCCAGCAGGGCCGACCTAGGCCCTGAAAAACTGTTTTTT
TRBV11-2	TRBD2	TRBJ2-1	NA	CASSRLVGVAGGGAMEQFF	TGTGCCAGCAGCCGATTAGTAGGCGTAGCGGGAGGTGGGGCAATGGAGCAGTTCTTC